The subject of this entry is one T cell receptor (beta chain). This sample is drawn from a study of blood T cell repertoires in COVID-19. All enrollees were roughly 18 to 95 years old and from approximately 25 US areas. Assignments of participants to cohorts depended upon their own reported clinical history. Donors in Cohort 3 who had recovered were those with two negative PCRs, healthcare professional clearance, or resolution of their symptoms. V dropped 3 bases and J dropped 3 bases, with 10 bases sitting between them. Looked up from germline, CDR1 is MNHNS and CDR2 is SASEGT. This CDR3 contains 14 residues. Produced via immunoSEQ multiplex PCR; TCRdb's table is partial and in-frame only. The table records 250,000 to 350,000 clones, 80% to 90% of them present only once.

The sequenced material came from PBMCs or T cells enriched from blood (not recorded which). This clonotype originated in a woman between 18 and 29 years old who had recovered from COVID-19. The chain recombines TRBV6-1 with TRBJ2-3; the D gene is possibly TRBD1 (5 bases). The CDR3 nucleotides are TGTGCCAGCAGTGATAACGACAGTACAGATACGCAGTATTTT. Translated: CASSDNDSTDTQYF.